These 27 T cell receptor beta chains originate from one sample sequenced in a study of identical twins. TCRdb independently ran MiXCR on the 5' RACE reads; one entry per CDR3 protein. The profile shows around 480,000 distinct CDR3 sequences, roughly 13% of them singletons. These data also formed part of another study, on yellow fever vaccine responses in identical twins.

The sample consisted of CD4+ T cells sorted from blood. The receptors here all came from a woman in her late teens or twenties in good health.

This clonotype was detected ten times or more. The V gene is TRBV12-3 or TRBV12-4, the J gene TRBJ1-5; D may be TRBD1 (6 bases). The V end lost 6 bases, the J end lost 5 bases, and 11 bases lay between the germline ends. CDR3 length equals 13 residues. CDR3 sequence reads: CASRKYRDQPQHF. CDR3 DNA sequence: TGTGCCAGCAGGAAATACAGGGATCAGCCCCAGCATTTT.

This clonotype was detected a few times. CDR3 DNA sequence: TGTGCCAGCAGCGTAGGACAGGGAGTTGGGGCGGATACGCAGTATTTT. Its translation is CASSVGQGVGADTQYF. The chain combines TRBV9 with TRBJ2-3, with 7 bases lining up with TRBD1. After removal of 0 bases from V and 6 bases from J, the junction contained 10 bases not matched to a gene. The germline V gene has CDR1 SGDLS and CDR2 YYNGEE. The CDR3 runs to 16 residues.

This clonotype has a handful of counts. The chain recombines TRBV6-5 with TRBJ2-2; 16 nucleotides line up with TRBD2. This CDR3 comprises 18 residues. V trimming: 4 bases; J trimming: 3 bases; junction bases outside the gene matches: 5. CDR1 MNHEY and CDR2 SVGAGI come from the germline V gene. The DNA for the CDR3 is TGTGCCAGCAGTTCCCTGGGACTAGCGGGAGGGCACACCGGGGAGCTGTTTTTT. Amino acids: CASSSLGLAGGHTGELFF.

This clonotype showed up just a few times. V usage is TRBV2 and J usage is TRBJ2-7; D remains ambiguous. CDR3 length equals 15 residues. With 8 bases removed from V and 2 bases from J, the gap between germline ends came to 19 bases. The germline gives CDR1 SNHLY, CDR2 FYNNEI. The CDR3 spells CASAPPGRLTYEQYF. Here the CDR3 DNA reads TGTGCCAGCGCCCCGCCCGGTCGACTTACCTACGAGCAGTACTTC.

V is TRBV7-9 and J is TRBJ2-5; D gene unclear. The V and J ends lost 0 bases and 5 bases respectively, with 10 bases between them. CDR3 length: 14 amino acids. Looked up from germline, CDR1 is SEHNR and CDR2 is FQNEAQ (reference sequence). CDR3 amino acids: CASSLARPLETQYF. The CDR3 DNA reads TGTGCCAGCAGCTTAGCGCGGCCGCTGGAGACCCAGTACTTC. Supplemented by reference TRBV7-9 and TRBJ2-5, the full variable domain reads DTGVSQNPRHKITKRGQNVTFRCDPISEHNRLYWYRQTLGQGPEFLTYFQNEAQLEKSRLLSDRFSAERPKGSFSTLEIQRTEQGDSAMYLCASSLARPLETQYFGPGTRLLVL.

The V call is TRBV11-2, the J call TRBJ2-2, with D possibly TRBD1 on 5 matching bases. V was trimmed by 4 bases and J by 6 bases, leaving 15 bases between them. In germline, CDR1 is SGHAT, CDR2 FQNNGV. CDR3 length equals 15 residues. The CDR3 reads CASSWGSRAPGELFF. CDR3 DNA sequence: TGTGCCAGCAGCTGGGGCTCCAGGGCCCCCGGGGAGCTGTTTTTT.

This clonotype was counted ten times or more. CDR3: CASSLTLTGSQYF. CDR3 nucleotides: TGTGCCAGCAGCTTAACCCTTACAGGGTCCCAGTACTTC. This chain uses TRBV7-3 with TRBJ2-5; D might be TRBD1 (6 bases). Germline CDR1 reads SGHTA; CDR2 reads FQGTGA. The V gene lost 0 bases and the J gene lost 9 bases, with 11 bases spanning the gap. This CDR3 spans 13 amino acids.

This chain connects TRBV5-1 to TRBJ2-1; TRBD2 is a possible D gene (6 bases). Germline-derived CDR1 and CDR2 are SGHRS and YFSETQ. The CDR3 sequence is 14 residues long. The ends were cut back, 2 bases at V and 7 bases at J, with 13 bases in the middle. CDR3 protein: CASSFSERVNEQFF. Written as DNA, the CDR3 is TGCGCCAGCAGCTTCTCTGAGCGGGTGAATGAGCAGTTCTTC.

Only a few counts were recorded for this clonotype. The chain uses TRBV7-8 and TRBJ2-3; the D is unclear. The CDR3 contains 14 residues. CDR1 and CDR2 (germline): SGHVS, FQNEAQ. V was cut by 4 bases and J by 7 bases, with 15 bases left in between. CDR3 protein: CASSSPLAPNTQYF. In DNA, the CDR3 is TGTGCCAGCAGCTCACCACTCGCCCCAAATACGCAGTATTTT.

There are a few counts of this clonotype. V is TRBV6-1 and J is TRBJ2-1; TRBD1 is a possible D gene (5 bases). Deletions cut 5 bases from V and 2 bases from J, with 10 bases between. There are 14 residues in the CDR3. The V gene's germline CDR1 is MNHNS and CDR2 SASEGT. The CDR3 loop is CASSRQSPYNEQFF. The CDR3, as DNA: TGTGCCAGCAGTCGACAGAGTCCCTACAATGAGCAGTTCTTC.

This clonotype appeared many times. The CDR3 reads CASSLITGTSEQYF. CDR3 bases: TGCGCCAGCAGCTTGATCACCGGGACATCCGAGCAGTACTTC. This rearrangement joins TRBV5-1 to TRBJ2-7, with TRBD1 as a possible D gene (6 bases). The CDR3 consists of 14 residues. V was clipped by 1 base and J by 6 bases, with 14 bases between them. CDR1 SGHRS and CDR2 YFSETQ come from the germline V gene.

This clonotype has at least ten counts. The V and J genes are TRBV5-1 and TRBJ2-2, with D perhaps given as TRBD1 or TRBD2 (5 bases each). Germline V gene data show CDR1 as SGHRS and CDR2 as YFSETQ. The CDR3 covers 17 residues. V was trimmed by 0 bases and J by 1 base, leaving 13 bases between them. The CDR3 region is CASSLDGAGRNTGELFF. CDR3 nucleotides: TGCGCCAGCAGCTTGGACGGGGCAGGGAGGAACACCGGGGAGCTGTTTTTT.

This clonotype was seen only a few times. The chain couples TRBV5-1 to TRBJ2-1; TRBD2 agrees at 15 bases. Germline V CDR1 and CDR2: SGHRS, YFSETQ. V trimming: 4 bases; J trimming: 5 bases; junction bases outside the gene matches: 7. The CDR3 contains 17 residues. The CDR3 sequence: CASSSGLAGGLHNEQFF. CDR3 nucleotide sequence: TGCGCCAGCAGCAGCGGACTAGCGGGAGGGCTCCACAATGAGCAGTTCTTC.

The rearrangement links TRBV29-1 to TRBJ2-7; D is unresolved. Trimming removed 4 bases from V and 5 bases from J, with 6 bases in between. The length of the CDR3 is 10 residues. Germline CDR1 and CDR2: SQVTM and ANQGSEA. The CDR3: CSVGNDEQYF. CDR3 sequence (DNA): TGCAGCGTTGGTAATGACGAGCAGTACTTC.

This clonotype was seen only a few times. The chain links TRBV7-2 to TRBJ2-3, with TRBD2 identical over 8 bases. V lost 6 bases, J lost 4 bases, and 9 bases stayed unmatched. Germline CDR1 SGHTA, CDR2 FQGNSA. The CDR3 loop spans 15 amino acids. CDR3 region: CASRLAGPVPDTQYF. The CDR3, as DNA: TGTGCCAGCAGGCTAGCGGGCCCGGTTCCAGATACGCAGTATTTT.

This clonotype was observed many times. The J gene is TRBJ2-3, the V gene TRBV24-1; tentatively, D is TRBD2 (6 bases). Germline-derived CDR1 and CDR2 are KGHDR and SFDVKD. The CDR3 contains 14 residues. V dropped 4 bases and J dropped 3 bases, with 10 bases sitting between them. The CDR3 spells CATSETSPTDTQYF. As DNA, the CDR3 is TGTGCCACCAGTGAGACTAGTCCGACAGATACGCAGTATTTT.

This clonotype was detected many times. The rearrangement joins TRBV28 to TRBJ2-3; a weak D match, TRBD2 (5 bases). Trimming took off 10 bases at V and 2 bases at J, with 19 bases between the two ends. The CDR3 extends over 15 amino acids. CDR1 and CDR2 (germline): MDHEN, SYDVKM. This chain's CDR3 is CATMDWLILTDTQYF. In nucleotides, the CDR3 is TGTGCCACCATGGACTGGCTTATTCTCACAGATACGCAGTATTTT.

The CDR3 here is CASWTAINQPQHF. The DNA of the CDR3 is TGTGCCAGCTGGACAGCGATCAATCAGCCCCAGCATTTT. The rearrangement joins TRBV28 to TRBJ1-5; perhaps TRBD1 as D (6 bases). The germline CDR1 and CDR2 sequences are MDHEN and SYDVKM. Trimming pared 8 bases from V and 3 bases from J, leaving 11 bases between. CDR3 length: 13 amino acids.

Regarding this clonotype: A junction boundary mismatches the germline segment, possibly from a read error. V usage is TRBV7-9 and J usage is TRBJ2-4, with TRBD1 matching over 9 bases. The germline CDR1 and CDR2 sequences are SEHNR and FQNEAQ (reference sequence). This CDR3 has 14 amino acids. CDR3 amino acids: CSSSFTGGINIQYF. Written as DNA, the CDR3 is TGTTCCAGCAGCTTCACAGGGGGCATAAACATTCAGTACTTC.

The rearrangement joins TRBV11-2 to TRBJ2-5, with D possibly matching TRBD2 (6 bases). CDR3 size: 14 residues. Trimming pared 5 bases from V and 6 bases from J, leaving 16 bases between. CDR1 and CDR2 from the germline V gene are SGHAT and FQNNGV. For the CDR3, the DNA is TGTGCCAGCAGCGGGGGACTTGGAGTAAAGACCCAGTACTTC. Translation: CASSGGLGVKTQYF. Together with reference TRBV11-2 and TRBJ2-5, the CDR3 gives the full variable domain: EAGVAQSPRYKIIEKRQSVAFWCNPISGHATLYWYQQILGQGPKLLIQFQNNGVVDDSQLPKDRFSAERLKGVDSTLKIQPAKLEDSAVYLCASSGGLGVKTQYFGPGTRLLVL.

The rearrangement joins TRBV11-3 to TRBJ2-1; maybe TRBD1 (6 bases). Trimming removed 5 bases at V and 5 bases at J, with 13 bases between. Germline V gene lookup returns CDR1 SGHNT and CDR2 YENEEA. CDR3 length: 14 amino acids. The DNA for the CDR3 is TGTGCCAGCAGCCCAGGGGCGGAAGACAATGAGCAGTTCTTC. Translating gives CASSPGAEDNEQFF.

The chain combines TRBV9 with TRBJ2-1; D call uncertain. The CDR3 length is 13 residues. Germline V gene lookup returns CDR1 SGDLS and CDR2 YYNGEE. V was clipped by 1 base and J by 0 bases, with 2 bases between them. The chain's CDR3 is CASSVNSYNEQFF. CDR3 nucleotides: TGTGCCAGCAGCGTAAACTCCTACAATGAGCAGTTCTTC.

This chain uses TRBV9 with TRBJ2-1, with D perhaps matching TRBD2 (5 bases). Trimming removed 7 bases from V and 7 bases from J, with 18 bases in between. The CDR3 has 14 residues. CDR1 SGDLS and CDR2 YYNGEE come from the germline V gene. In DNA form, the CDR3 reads TGTGCCAGCGCCACCGTGCCCCAGCGGAATGAGCAGTTCTTC. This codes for CASATVPQRNEQFF.

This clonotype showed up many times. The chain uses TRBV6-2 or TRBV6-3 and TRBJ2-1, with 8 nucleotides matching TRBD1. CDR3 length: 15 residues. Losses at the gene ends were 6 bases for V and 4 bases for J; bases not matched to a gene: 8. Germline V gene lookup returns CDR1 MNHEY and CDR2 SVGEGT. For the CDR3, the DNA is TGTGCCAGCAGCACGGACAGGGCGGGGTACAATGAGCAGTTCTTC. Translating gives CASSTDRAGYNEQFF.

The CDR3 coding sequence is TGTGCCAGCAGCTTAGCGGTCCCAAGGGTTTTAGCAGATACGCAGTATTTT. Translation gives CASSLAVPRVLADTQYF. The V call is TRBV7-2, the J call TRBJ2-3; D uncertain. Trimming took off 0 bases at V and 4 bases at J, with 17 bases between the two ends. The CDR3 consists of 17 residues. Germline V gene sequence: CDR1 SGHTA, CDR2 FQGNSA.

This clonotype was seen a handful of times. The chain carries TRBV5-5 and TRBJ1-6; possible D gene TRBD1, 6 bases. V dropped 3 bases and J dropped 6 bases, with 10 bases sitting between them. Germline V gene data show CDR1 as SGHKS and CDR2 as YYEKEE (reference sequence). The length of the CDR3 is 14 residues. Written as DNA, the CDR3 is TGTGCCAGCAGCTCTGGGACATCTAATTCACCCCTCCACTTT. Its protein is CASSSGTSNSPLHF.

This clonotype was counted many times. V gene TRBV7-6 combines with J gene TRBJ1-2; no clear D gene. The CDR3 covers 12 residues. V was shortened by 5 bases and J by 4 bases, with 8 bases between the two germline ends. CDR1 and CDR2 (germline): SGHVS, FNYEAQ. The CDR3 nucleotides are TGTGCCAGCAGCCCCGCAGTCTATGGCTACACCTTC. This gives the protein CASSPAVYGYTF.